This T cell receptor (beta chain) was identified during a study of blood T cells in healthy people across ages. The overall study: Per two T cells, template switching captured roughly one barcoded beta molecule. Points from the study as a whole: Both higher diversity and more naive CD4+ cells marked long-lived donors when set against aged donors.

Primed by a sample-barcoded 5' primer and a J-beta primer mix, a second PCR proceeded for roughly 6 to 12 cycles. Each sample yielded at least 2.5 million CDR3-containing paired-end reads. From the 5' RACE reads, TCRdb called clonotypes with MiXCR, one entry per CDR3 protein. The data hold roughly 1.7 million distinct CDR3 sequences, with almost 35% observed a single time. Staff drew around 10 milliliters of peripheral blood from each donor. To note about this clonotype: The antigen is unknown.

Looked up from germline, CDR1 is LGHNA and CDR2 is YNFKEQ. Trimming took 1 base from V and 4 from J; bases not matched to a gene: 7. The CDR3 consists of 15 residues. The V and J genes are TRBV4-2 and TRBJ2-7; 7 bases align to TRBD2. Sample: blood. This TCR came from a woman aged 30 to 39 in good health. CDR3 loop: CASSQGGDYIYEQYF. As DNA, the CDR3 is TGTGCCAGCAGCCAAGGAGGGGACTACATTTACGAGCAGTACTTC.